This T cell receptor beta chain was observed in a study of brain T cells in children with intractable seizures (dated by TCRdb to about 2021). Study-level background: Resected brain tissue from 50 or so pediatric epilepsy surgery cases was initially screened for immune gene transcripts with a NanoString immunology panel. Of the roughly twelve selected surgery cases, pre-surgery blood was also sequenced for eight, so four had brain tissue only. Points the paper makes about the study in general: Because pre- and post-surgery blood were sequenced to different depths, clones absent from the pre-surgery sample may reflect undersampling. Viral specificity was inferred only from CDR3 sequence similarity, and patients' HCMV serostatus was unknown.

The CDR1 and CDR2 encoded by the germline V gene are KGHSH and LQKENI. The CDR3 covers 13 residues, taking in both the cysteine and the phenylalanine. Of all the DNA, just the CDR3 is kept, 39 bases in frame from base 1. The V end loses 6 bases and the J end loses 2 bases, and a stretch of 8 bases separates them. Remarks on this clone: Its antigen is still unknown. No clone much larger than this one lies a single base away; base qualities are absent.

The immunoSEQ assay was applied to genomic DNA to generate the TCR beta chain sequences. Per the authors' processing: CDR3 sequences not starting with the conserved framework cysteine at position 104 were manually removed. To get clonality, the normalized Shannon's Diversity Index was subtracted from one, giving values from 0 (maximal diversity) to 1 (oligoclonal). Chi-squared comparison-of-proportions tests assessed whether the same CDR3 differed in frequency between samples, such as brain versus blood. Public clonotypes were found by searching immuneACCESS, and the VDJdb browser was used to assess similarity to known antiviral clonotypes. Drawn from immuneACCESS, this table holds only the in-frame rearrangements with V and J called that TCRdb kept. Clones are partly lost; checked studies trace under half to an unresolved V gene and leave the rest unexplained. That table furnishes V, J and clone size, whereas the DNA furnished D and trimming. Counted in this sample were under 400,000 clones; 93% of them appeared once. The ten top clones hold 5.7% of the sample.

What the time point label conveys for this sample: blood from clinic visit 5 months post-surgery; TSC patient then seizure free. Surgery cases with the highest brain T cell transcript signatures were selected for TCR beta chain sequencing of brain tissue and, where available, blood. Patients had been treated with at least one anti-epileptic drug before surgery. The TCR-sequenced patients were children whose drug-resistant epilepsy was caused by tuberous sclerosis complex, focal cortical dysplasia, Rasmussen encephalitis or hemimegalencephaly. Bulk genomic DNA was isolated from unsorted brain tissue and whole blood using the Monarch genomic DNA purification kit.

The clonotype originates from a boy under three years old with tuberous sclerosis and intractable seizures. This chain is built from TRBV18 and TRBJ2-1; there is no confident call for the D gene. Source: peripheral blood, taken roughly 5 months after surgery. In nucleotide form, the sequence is TGTGCCAGCTCGGCACCTACCTACAATGAGCAGTTCTTC. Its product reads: CASSAPTYNEQFF.